This TCR beta chain was sequenced for a study of shared clonotypes between healthy human individuals. Germline CDR1 is KGHSH and CDR2 is LQKENI. V was pared by 2 bases and J by 6 bases, with 7 bases of the junction left unmatched. The CDR3 contains 15 residues. Profiling relied on immunoSEQ multiplex PCR, and the TCRdb table lists in-frame clones only, not all of them. The data contain approximately 2.1 million clones, 85% to 95% of them singletons. The source material was naive CD4+ T cells from PBMCs. The subset denotes: CD45RA+ positively selected. The chain carries TRBV18 and TRBJ2-1; 7 bases agree with TRBD2. The clonotype was recovered from a man aged 18 to 30 in good health. Some clones in this sample may be carry-over from other donors' samples. The CDR3 nucleotides are TGTGCCAGCTCACCAGGACTAGATGCCGTCAATGAGCAGTTCTTC. Translation gives CASSPGLDAVNEQFF.